One T cell receptor beta chain is described in this entry. As yet, its antigen is unknown. This likely traces to a read error, being one base from a far larger clone. The data belong to a study of regulatory T cells in long-lasting Graves disease. General study points: With a small sample size, accuracy may have been reduced. Among samples with persistent disease, TRBV28, TRBJ1-2 and TRBJ2-5 were favored.

The time point here: persistent/refractory GD, antithyroid drugs over 5 years with positive TRAb. Scientists built the TCR library using RNA that was extracted from PBMCs. Peripheral blood, approximately 9 milliliters per patient, was collected in EDTA tubes. The CDR3 sequence is 12 residues long. CDR1 and CDR2 from the germline V gene are SNHLY and FYNNEI. V was pared by 6 bases and J by 10 bases, with 13 bases between. HTBI primers from iRepertoire and Arm-PCR of CDR3 regions yielded the TCR beta libraries. From the multiplex PCR reads, TCRdb called clonotypes with MiXCR, one entry per CDR3 protein. This sample yields approximately 400,000 distinct CDR3 sequences, of which 20% are seen a single time; less than 25% belongs to the top ten.

The specimen comprised peripheral blood mononuclear cells (PBMCs), sampled when the disease was refractory, from a patient treated with antithyroid drugs. The J gene is TRBJ2-1, the V gene TRBV2, with D tentatively TRBD2 (7 bases). This sequence originates from a female donor with Graves disease. CDR3 coding DNA: TGTGCCAGCAGAAGGGGGGGATACGAGCAGTTCTTC. This translates into CASRRGGYEQFF.